These T cell receptor beta chains were read from a single sample in a study of blood T cell repertoires in COVID-19. Only in-frame clones appear in the TCRdb table, and some are missing; sequencing was by immunoSEQ multiplex PCR. The data show some 270,000 clones, about 80% seen once. Sequenced input: PBMCs or T cells enriched from blood (not recorded which). These receptor sequences come from a man in his forties or fifties who had recovered from COVID-19. The CDR3 runs from the conserved cysteine through the conserved F or W. The order of the fields is clone size, V gene, D gene, J gene, CDR3 DNA, CDR3 protein. D genes are given only for firm matches. Size is omitted from some rows. Given values are once, few, many or a class for expanded clones.

clone_size: -; v_call: TRBV24-1; d_call: TRBD1; j_call: TRBJ2-6; cdr3_nt: TGTGCCACCAGTGATCGGACAGGGGTGAGTGGGGCCAACGTCCTGACTTTC; cdr3_aa: CATSDRTGVSGANVLTF
clone_size: -; v_call: TRBV6-6; d_call: -; j_call: TRBJ2-1; cdr3_nt: TGTGCCAGCACTTTGAACAGGGCCGACAATGAGCAGTTCTTC; cdr3_aa: CASTLNRADNEQFF
clone_size: -; v_call: TRBV5-5; d_call: -; j_call: TRBJ1-5; cdr3_nt: TGTGCCAGCAGCTTATCGGTAGGGGCTGTCAATCAGCCCCAGCATTTT; cdr3_aa: CASSLSVGAVNQPQHF
clone_size: few; v_call: TRBV7-9; d_call: TRBD1; j_call: TRBJ2-1; cdr3_nt: TGTGCCAGCAGCTTCGGACAGGGGAACGAGCAGTTCTTC; cdr3_aa: CASSFGQGNEQFF
clone_size: -; v_call: TRBV15; d_call: TRBD2; j_call: TRBJ2-7; cdr3_nt: TGTGCCACCAGCAGAGATTGGGTAGCGGGGGCATCCTACGAGCAGTACTTC; cdr3_aa: CATSRDWVAGASYEQYF
clone_size: few; v_call: TRBV5-4; d_call: -; j_call: TRBJ1-4; cdr3_nt: TGTGCCAGCAGCTTGTGGGGCCAGAAGCTTAATGAAAAACTGTTTTTT; cdr3_aa: CASSLWGQKLNEKLFF
clone_size: -; v_call: TRBV10-3; d_call: TRBD2; j_call: TRBJ2-1; cdr3_nt: TGTGCCATCAGTGATTCCGGGACTAGCGTCAATGAGCAGTTCTTC; cdr3_aa: CAISDSGTSVNEQFF
clone_size: -; v_call: TRBV6-2/TRBV6-3; d_call: -; j_call: TRBJ1-5; cdr3_nt: TGTGCCAGCAGCGGGACAAGGAGCAATCAGCCCCAGCATTTT; cdr3_aa: CASSGTRSNQPQHF
clone_size: -; v_call: TRBV11-3; d_call: -; j_call: TRBJ2-5; cdr3_nt: TGTGCCAGCAGCCGGGGGAGGTCCCAAGAGACCCAGTACTTC; cdr3_aa: CASSRGRSQETQYF
clone_size: -; v_call: TRBV5-4; d_call: TRBD2; j_call: TRBJ2-7; cdr3_nt: TGTGCCAGCAGCTTGAGTAGCGGGGCCCTATACTACGAGCAGTACTTC; cdr3_aa: CASSLSSGALYYEQYF
clone_size: few; v_call: TRBV7-9; d_call: TRBD2; j_call: TRBJ2-1; cdr3_nt: TGTGCCAGCAGCTCTCGGACTAGCGGATATATAAATGAGCAGTTCTTC; cdr3_aa: CASSSRTSGYINEQFF
clone_size: -; v_call: TRBV7-4; d_call: TRBD2; j_call: TRBJ2-5; cdr3_nt: TGTGCCAGCAGCTTAGGCGTTAGTAGCGGGGGGAACCAAGAGACCCAGTACTTC; cdr3_aa: CASSLGVSSGGNQETQYF
clone_size: once; v_call: TRBV6-2/TRBV6-3; d_call: -; j_call: TRBJ2-7; cdr3_nt: TGTGCCAGCAGTTTCGCTCTGACTATCCACGAGCAGTACTTC; cdr3_aa: CASSFALTIHEQYF
clone_size: once; v_call: TRBV7-8; d_call: TRBD2; j_call: TRBJ2-2; cdr3_nt: TGTGCCAGCAGCTTAGTACTAGCGGGGAACCTCGAACTCTCCACCGGGGAGCTGTTTTTT; cdr3_aa: CASSLVLAGNLELSTGELFF
clone_size: once; v_call: TRBV2; d_call: -; j_call: TRBJ2-3; cdr3_nt: TGTGCCAGCAGACTTAGCGAATTCACAGATACGCAGTATTTT; cdr3_aa: CASRLSEFTDTQYF
clone_size: -; v_call: TRBV4-1; d_call: -; j_call: TRBJ2-1; cdr3_nt: TGCGCCAGCAGCCCAAGGGAGGCTAGTGGTGGGTACAATGAGCAGTTCTTC; cdr3_aa: CASSPREASGGYNEQFF
clone_size: -; v_call: TRBV7-2; d_call: TRBD1; j_call: TRBJ1-4; cdr3_nt: TGTGCCAGCAGTCGGGACAGCGCCTCGGGAGAAAAACTGTTTTTT; cdr3_aa: CASSRDSASGEKLFF
clone_size: -; v_call: TRBV7-2; d_call: -; j_call: TRBJ2-3; cdr3_nt: TGTGCCAGCAGCCCAACGCGTTATAGCACAGATACGCAGTATTTT; cdr3_aa: CASSPTRYSTDTQYF
clone_size: -; v_call: TRBV11-2; d_call: -; j_call: TRBJ2-7; cdr3_nt: TGTGCCAGCAGCTTTGTCCAGGGGCCGAGTTTGAACTTC; cdr3_aa: CASSFVQGPSLNF
clone_size: -; v_call: TRBV12-5; d_call: TRBD1; j_call: TRBJ1-6; cdr3_nt: TGTGCTAGTGGAACGGGACAGTATAATTCACCCCTCCACTTT; cdr3_aa: CASGTGQYNSPLHF
clone_size: -; v_call: TRBV7-6; d_call: -; j_call: TRBJ2-3; cdr3_nt: TGTGCCAGCAGCTTAGCGGCAGGGCGTGATACGCAGTATTTT; cdr3_aa: CASSLAAGRDTQYF
clone_size: -; v_call: TRBV7-9; d_call: TRBD1; j_call: TRBJ1-2; cdr3_nt: TGTGCCAGCGAGGGACAGATCTATGGCTACACCTTC; cdr3_aa: CASEGQIYGYTF
clone_size: -; v_call: TRBV5-1; d_call: TRBD2; j_call: TRBJ2-5; cdr3_nt: TGCGCCAGCAGCTTGCAGCGGGGGCCCCAAGAGACCCAGTACTTC; cdr3_aa: CASSLQRGPQETQYF
clone_size: -; v_call: TRBV18; d_call: TRBD2; j_call: TRBJ2-2; cdr3_nt: TGTGCCAGCTCACCACCGCGGGGAGCGGGAACCGGGGAGCTGTTTTTT; cdr3_aa: CASSPPRGAGTGELFF
clone_size: -; v_call: TRBV5-1; d_call: TRBD2; j_call: TRBJ2-7; cdr3_nt: TGCGCCAGCAGCCCGGGACTAGCGTTCTACGAGCAGTACTTC; cdr3_aa: CASSPGLAFYEQYF
clone_size: few; v_call: TRBV7-3; d_call: -; j_call: TRBJ2-1; cdr3_nt: TGTGCCAGCAGCTTAGGGCAACTTGCTTACAATGAGCAGTTCTTC; cdr3_aa: CASSLGQLAYNEQFF
clone_size: once; v_call: TRBV12-3/TRBV12-4; d_call: -; j_call: TRBJ2-2; cdr3_nt: TGTGCCGGGGTTGGAGGCGCTGGGGAGCTGTTTTTT; cdr3_aa: CAGVGGAGELFF
clone_size: -; v_call: TRBV7-6; d_call: -; j_call: TRBJ2-1; cdr3_nt: TGTGCCAGCAGCCGCCGGGGAGCGGGTGTCTCCTACAATGAGCAGTTCTTC; cdr3_aa: CASSRRGAGVSYNEQFF
clone_size: -; v_call: TRBV20-1; d_call: -; j_call: TRBJ1-1; cdr3_nt: TGCAGTGGAAGCGGGGGAGCGGCTTTCTTT; cdr3_aa: CSGSGGAAFF
clone_size: -; v_call: TRBV5-4; d_call: -; j_call: TRBJ2-4; cdr3_nt: TGTGCCAGCAGCTATCGGGATGCCAAAAACATTCAGTACTTC; cdr3_aa: CASSYRDAKNIQYF
clone_size: -; v_call: TRBV15; d_call: TRBD1; j_call: TRBJ2-2; cdr3_nt: TGTGCCACCCGGACAGGGCCCCACACCGGGGAGCTGTTTTTT; cdr3_aa: CATRTGPHTGELFF
clone_size: -; v_call: TRBV2; d_call: TRBD2; j_call: TRBJ2-5; cdr3_nt: TGTGCCAGCAGTCCAGCTAGCGGGTTTCGGGAGACCCAGTACTTC; cdr3_aa: CASSPASGFRETQYF
clone_size: few; v_call: TRBV6-5; d_call: TRBD2; j_call: TRBJ2-7; cdr3_nt: TGTGCCAGCAGTCTATTCGGGACTAAGTACTTC; cdr3_aa: CASSLFGTKYF
clone_size: -; v_call: TRBV27; d_call: TRBD1; j_call: TRBJ1-5; cdr3_nt: TGTGCCAGCAGTATTACAGGGGATAGCAATCAGCCCCAGCATTTT; cdr3_aa: CASSITGDSNQPQHF
clone_size: -; v_call: TRBV11-2; d_call: TRBD2; j_call: TRBJ2-1; cdr3_nt: TGTGCCAGCAGCCGCCTGACTAGCGGGGGGGAGAATGAGCAGTTCTTC; cdr3_aa: CASSRLTSGGENEQFF
clone_size: few; v_call: TRBV7-2; d_call: TRBD2; j_call: TRBJ2-4; cdr3_nt: TGTGCCAGCAGCTACAGACTAGCGGGACAAAACATTCAGTACTTC; cdr3_aa: CASSYRLAGQNIQYF
clone_size: -; v_call: TRBV10-3; d_call: TRBD1; j_call: TRBJ2-7; cdr3_nt: TGTGCCATCAGTGAGTCGACAGGGTACGAGCAGTACTTC; cdr3_aa: CAISESTGYEQYF
clone_size: -; v_call: TRBV19; d_call: -; j_call: TRBJ2-7; cdr3_nt: TGTGCCAGTAGTGCCCAGGGGCGGACACTGAGCTCCTACGAGCAGTACTTC; cdr3_aa: CASSAQGRTLSSYEQYF
clone_size: -; v_call: TRBV19; d_call: -; j_call: TRBJ1-5; cdr3_nt: TGTGCCAGTAGTATTCTCTCCGTAGATCAGCCCCAGCATTTT; cdr3_aa: CASSILSVDQPQHF
clone_size: once; v_call: TRBV7-3; d_call: TRBD2; j_call: TRBJ2-3; cdr3_nt: TGTGCCAGCAGCTTACTCGGGGGGGGACCACAAGATACGCAGTATTTT; cdr3_aa: CASSLLGGGPQDTQYF
clone_size: once; v_call: TRBV15; d_call: -; j_call: TRBJ1-6; cdr3_nt: TGTGCCACCAGCAGAGATGTGGCGGGCGCCCTCCACTTT; cdr3_aa: CATSRDVAGALHF
clone_size: once; v_call: TRBV24-1; d_call: TRBD1; j_call: TRBJ1-1; cdr3_nt: TGTGCCACCGTTCGGACAGGGGACACTGAAGCTTTCTTT; cdr3_aa: CATVRTGDTEAFF
clone_size: -; v_call: TRBV19; d_call: -; j_call: TRBJ1-4; cdr3_nt: TGTGCCAGTAGTATCAGATCGAATGAAAAACTGTTTTTT; cdr3_aa: CASSIRSNEKLFF
clone_size: -; v_call: TRBV27; d_call: TRBD1; j_call: TRBJ2-5; cdr3_nt: TGTGCCAGCAGTCTTAACTGGGACAGGGGAAAGACCCAGTACTTC; cdr3_aa: CASSLNWDRGKTQYF
clone_size: -; v_call: TRBV25-1; d_call: -; j_call: TRBJ1-6; cdr3_nt: TGTGCCAGCAGTGAATCGGGCGGGGGGGGTCGGTCACCCCTCCACTTT; cdr3_aa: CASSESGGGGRSPLHF
clone_size: -; v_call: TRBV29-1; d_call: -; j_call: TRBJ1-2; cdr3_nt: TGCAGCGTGGGGCAGGGACTCAGCTATGGCTACACCTTC; cdr3_aa: CSVGQGLSYGYTF
clone_size: -; v_call: TRBV28; d_call: TRBD2; j_call: TRBJ2-1; cdr3_nt: TGTGCCAGCAGGCGACTAGCGGGAGGGCCAAAGCAGTTCTTC; cdr3_aa: CASRRLAGGPKQFF
clone_size: -; v_call: TRBV10-1; d_call: TRBD2; j_call: TRBJ2-1; cdr3_nt: TGCGCCAGCAGTGACCTAGGGACTAGCGGACTCAATGAGCAGTTCTTC; cdr3_aa: CASSDLGTSGLNEQFF
clone_size: -; v_call: TRBV5-1; d_call: TRBD1; j_call: TRBJ1-6; cdr3_nt: TGCGCCAGCAGCCTCCAGGGGGCAGTTGATTCACCCCTCCACTTT; cdr3_aa: CASSLQGAVDSPLHF
clone_size: -; v_call: TRBV27; d_call: TRBD1; j_call: TRBJ2-2; cdr3_nt: TGTGCCAGCAGTACATACGGACAGGGCGGTGCCGGGGAGCTGTTTTTT; cdr3_aa: CASSTYGQGGAGELFF
clone_size: -; v_call: TRBV15; d_call: TRBD1; j_call: TRBJ2-5; cdr3_nt: TGTGCCACCAGCAGACCAGGGACAGCACAAGAGACCCAGTACTTC; cdr3_aa: CATSRPGTAQETQYF
clone_size: -; v_call: TRBV5-4; d_call: -; j_call: TRBJ1-4; cdr3_nt: TGTGCCAGCAGCTTCAGATCGGGGGAGGGGGTTGAAAAACTGTTTTTT; cdr3_aa: CASSFRSGEGVEKLFF
clone_size: few; v_call: TRBV4-2; d_call: TRBD1; j_call: TRBJ1-1; cdr3_nt: TGTGCCAGCAGCCAAGAGAACAGGGGCGGTGAAGCTTTCTTT; cdr3_aa: CASSQENRGGEAFF